This record covers a single T cell receptor (beta chain). How the authors handled the data: Quantification of nucleated cells was approximated via reference gene primer amplification. The method was immunoSEQ multiplex PCR; TCRdb's version includes in-frame clones alone and lacks a portion of them. The V and J calls and clone size come from that table; D and trimming were worked out from the DNA. Of roughly 75,000 clones listed, about four fifths are singletons. The data belong to a study of blood T cell repertoires in COVID-19. The overall study: From T cells, B-cell-depleted T cells, or PBMCs came the material, which was cDNA or gDNA.

The V end lost 2 bases, the J end lost 5 bases, and 11 bases lay between the germline ends. The CDR3 runs 13 residues. Per germline, CDR1 SGHNT and CDR2 YYREEE (reference sequence). The clonotype originates from a woman between 70 and 85 years old with acute or convalescent COVID-19. Input material: peripheral blood. The chain combines TRBV5-4 with TRBJ2-7; possibly TRBD2 for D (5 bases). The chain's CDR3 is CASSFTGSDEQYF. In DNA, the CDR3 is TGTGCCAGCAGCTTTACGGGGAGTGACGAGCAGTACTTC.